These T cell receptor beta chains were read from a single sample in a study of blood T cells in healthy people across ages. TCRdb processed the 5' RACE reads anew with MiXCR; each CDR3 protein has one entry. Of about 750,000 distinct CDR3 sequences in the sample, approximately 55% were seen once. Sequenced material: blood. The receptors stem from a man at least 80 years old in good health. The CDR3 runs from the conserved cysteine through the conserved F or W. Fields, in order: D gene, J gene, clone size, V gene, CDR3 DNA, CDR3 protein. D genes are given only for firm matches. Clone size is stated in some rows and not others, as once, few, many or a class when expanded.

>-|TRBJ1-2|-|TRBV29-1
TGCAGCGCACCACTGATTAACTATGGCTACACCTTC
CSAPLINYGYTF
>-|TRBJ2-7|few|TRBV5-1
TGCGCCAGCAGCTTGGCCGGGACTCTCGAGCAGTACTTC
CASSLAGTLEQYF
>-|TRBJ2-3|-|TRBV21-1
TGTGCCAGCAGCAATCCCCCTCCGCGGGAGGTGCCGGGCACAGATACGCAGTATTTT
CASSNPPPREVPGTDTQYF
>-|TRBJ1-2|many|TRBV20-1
TGCAGTGCCCAGGGACAAAACAACTATGGCTACACCTTC
CSAQGQNNYGYTF
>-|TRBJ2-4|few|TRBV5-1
TGCGCCAGCAGCACCCCATTGGGTGGGGAGCAGTACTTC
CASSTPLGGEQYF
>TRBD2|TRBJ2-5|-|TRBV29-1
TGCAGCGTGGGGACTAGCGGAGCCTACAATGAGCAGTACTTC
CSVGTSGAYNEQYF
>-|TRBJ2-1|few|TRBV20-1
TGCAGTGCTAGAGATCGGGGGAGGTCCTACAATGAGCAGTTCTTC
CSARDRGRSYNEQFF
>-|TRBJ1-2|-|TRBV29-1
TGCAGCGTTGAAGGATCCGGGCGCTACACCTTC
CSVEGSGRYTF
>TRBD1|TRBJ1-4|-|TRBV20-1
TGCAGTGCCAGTAAGGGGGCGTCGGGGGAAAAACTGTTTTTT
CSASKGASGEKLFF
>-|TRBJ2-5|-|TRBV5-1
TGCGCCAGCAGCTTGGCCGCGGGAACGTACCAAGAGACCCAGTACTTC
CASSLAAGTYQETQYF
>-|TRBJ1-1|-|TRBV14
TGTGCCAGCAGCCAACGGGCCAGGAACACTGAAGCTTTCTTT
CASSQRARNTEAFF
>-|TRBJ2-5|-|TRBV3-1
TGTGCCAGCAGCCAAGTCGGCAGGGTGGGAGAGACCCAGTACTTC
CASSQVGRVGETQYF
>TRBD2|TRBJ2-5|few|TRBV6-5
TGTGCCAGCAGAACGACTAGCGGGAGAGGGGAGACCCAGTACTTC
CASRTTSGRGETQYF
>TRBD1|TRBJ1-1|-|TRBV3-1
TGTGCCAGCAGCCAGGGACAGGGTAGAGCTTTCTTT
CASSQGQGRAFF
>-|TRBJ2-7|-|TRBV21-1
TGTGCCAGCAGCAGACGGTTTGGGGGGAGGGCCTACGAGCAGTACTTC
CASSRRFGGRAYEQYF
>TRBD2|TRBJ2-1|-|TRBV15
TGTGCCACCAGCAGCAGACCGGGACTAGCGGGAGTCGGTGAGCAGTTCTTC
CATSSRPGLAGVGEQFF
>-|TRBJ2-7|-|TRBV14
TGTGCCAGCAGCCCGACGGGACTCCACTACGAGCAGTACTTC
CASSPTGLHYEQYF
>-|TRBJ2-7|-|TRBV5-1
TGCGCCAGCAGCCCCCAGGCTAGCTCCTACGAGCAGTACTTC
CASSPQASSYEQYF